The 22 T cell receptor beta chains given below trace back to one sample, sequenced in a study of T-cell reconstitution after alpha-beta-depleted transplantation in children. Researchers prepared the TCRbeta library using unique molecular identifiers, the study reports. TCRdb independently ran MiXCR on the PCR reads; one entry per CDR3 protein. The sample includes about 580,000 distinct CDR3 sequences, 23% of them seen just once. The specimen comprised PBMCs, mostly from graft donor cells, sampled 360 days after TCRalphabeta/CD19-depleted stem cell transplant. The receptors come from a boy under two years old who had a stem cell transplant for acute myeloid leukemia, so the T cells may come from the graft donor.

This clonotype was detected a few times. The chain carries TRBV29-1 and TRBJ2-5, with 8 bases lining up with TRBD1. The CDR3 has 14 residues. V dropped 4 bases and J dropped 5; count of bases not matched to a gene: 9. The V gene's germline CDR1 is SQVTM and CDR2 ANQGSEA. The CDR3 region is CSVVAGGLGETQYF. CDR3 sequence (DNA): TGCAGCGTTGTGGCAGGGGGCTTGGGGGAGACCCAGTACTTC. Complete variable domain (other parts from reference TRBV29-1 and TRBJ2-5): SAVISQKPSRDICQRGTSLTIQCQVDSQVTMMFWYRQQPGQSLTLIATANQGSEATYESGFVIDKFPISRPNLTFSTLTVSNMSPEDSSIYLCSVVAGGLGETQYFGPGTRLLVL.

Only a few counts were recorded for this clonotype. Here the CDR3 DNA reads TGTGCCAGCAGTTACCTGGGGAACACCGGGGAGCTGTTTTTT. It encodes CASSYLGNTGELFF. The J gene is TRBJ2-2, the V gene TRBV27; unclear D gene. The CDR3 has 14 amino acids. CDR1 is MNHEY and CDR2 is SMNVEV in the germline V gene (reference sequence). V lost 4 bases and J lost 1, with 7 bases in between.

V gene TRBV6-1 combines with J gene TRBJ2-2; 12 positions match TRBD2. The trim removed 4 bases at V and 13 bases at J, leaving 7 bases unmatched. CDR3 length: 14 amino acids. CDR1 is MNHNS, CDR2 SASEGT, per germline. Here the CDR3 reads CASSGLAGATRLFF. DNA of the CDR3: TGTGCCAGCAGTGGACTAGCGGGGGCCACTCGGCTGTTTTTT.

V and J are TRBV24-1 and TRBJ2-3; 9 bases align to TRBD1. CDR1 and CDR2 from the germline V gene are KGHDR and SFDVKD. The CDR3 is 15 amino acids. Trimming removed 3 bases from V and 1 base from J; junction bases left unmatched: 1. CDR3 DNA sequence: TGTGCCACCAGTGATCACAGGGGGCGCACAGATACGCAGTATTTT. Protein sequence: CATSDHRGRTDTQYF.

There are many counts of this clonotype. The rearrangement links TRBV11-2 to TRBJ1-1, with TRBD1 matching over 7 bases. The V and J ends lost 5 bases and 4 bases, in that order; junction bases with no gene match: 7. The CDR3 consists of 14 residues. Germline lookup yields CDR1 SGHAT and CDR2 FQNNGV. The CDR3 loop is CASSTRQGSTEAFF. CDR3 DNA sequence: TGTGCCAGCAGCACTAGACAGGGATCCACTGAAGCTTTCTTT.

This sequence joins TRBV14 and TRBJ2-5; D gene uncertain. Germline values: CDR1 SGHDN, CDR2 FVKESK. V was pared by 1 base and J by 2 bases, with 8 bases between. This CDR3 is built from 14 residues. The CDR3 reads CASSQVPLQETQYF. CDR3 coding DNA: TGTGCCAGCAGCCAAGTGCCTCTTCAAGAGACCCAGTACTTC.

This sequence joins TRBV14 and TRBJ1-1, with a tentative D call TRBD1 (5 bases). This CDR3 has 13 residues. V was shortened by 4 bases and J by 5 bases, with 11 bases between the two germline ends. Looked up from germline, CDR1 is SGHDN and CDR2 is FVKESK. For the CDR3, the DNA is TGTGCCAGCAGCCTGGGACCGGGGACTGAAGCTTTCTTT. The encoded protein is CASSLGPGTEAFF.

In its sample, this clonotype was seen a few times. The CDR3 reads CATEVEQYV. As DNA, the CDR3 is TGTGCCACCGAAGTCGAGCAGTACGTC. This chain uses TRBV25-1 with TRBJ2-7; D is uncertain. The ends were cut back, 10 bases at V and 6 bases at J, with 7 bases in the middle. Germline CDR1 reads MGHDK; CDR2 reads SYGVNS. The CDR3 extends over 9 amino acids.

This clonotype was recorded a few times. The CDR3 protein is CASSFGTGEVEQYF. The CDR3, as DNA: TGTGCCAGCAGTTTCGGGACAGGGGAGGTTGAGCAGTACTTC. The V call is TRBV12-3 or TRBV12-4, the J call TRBJ2-7, with 10 positions matching TRBD1. J was trimmed by 7 bases and V by 3 bases; bases with no gene match: 6. CDR3 length: 14 residues.

This clonotype has a handful of counts. This rearrangement joins TRBV5-5 to TRBJ2-5, with D maybe TRBD1 (6 bases). V gave up 4 bases and J gave up 5 bases, with 15 bases separating them. The CDR3 length is 14 residues. CDR1 is SGHKS, CDR2 YYEKEE, per germline (reference sequence). The CDR3 nucleotides read TGTGCCAGCAGCGAGGGACATGGGGAGGAGACCCAGTACTTC. Protein: CASSEGHGEETQYF.

This clonotype was detected only a few times. This sequence joins TRBV15 and TRBJ2-7; 12 nucleotides line up with TRBD2. Germline assignment: CDR1 LNHNV and CDR2 YYDKDF (reference sequence). CDR3 length equals 15 residues. V dropped 11 bases and J dropped 9; count of bases not matched to a gene: 17. The CDR3 is CALSAASGGAGVQYV. The CDR3 DNA follows: TGTGCCCTCTCCGCCGCTAGCGGGGGGGCAGGAGTGCAGTACGTC.

The gene calls are TRBV4-2 and TRBJ2-5, with TRBD2 identical over 7 bases. V shed 0 bases and J 4 bases; nucleotides not matched to a gene: 2. The CDR3 spans 14 residues. The germline gives CDR1 LGHNA, CDR2 YNFKEQ. CDR3 in DNA: TGTGCCAGCAGCCAAGAATGGGAGGGAGAGACCCAGTACTTC. This encodes CASSQEWEGETQYF.

This chain links TRBV10-2 with TRBJ1-2, with no clear D. Germline V gene sequence: CDR1 WSHSY, CDR2 SAAADI. V gave up 4 bases and J gave up 5 bases, with 11 bases separating them. CDR3 length: 13 amino acids. The CDR3, as DNA: TGCGCCAGCAGTGGCAATCCGGGGTATGGCTACACCTTC. It codes for CASSGNPGYGYTF.

This clonotype was counted only a few times. V gene TRBV5-1 combines with J gene TRBJ1-5, with a possible D match to TRBD1 (6 bases). V lost 5 bases, J lost 3 bases, and 15 bases lay in between. Germline CDR1 is SGHRS and CDR2 is YFSETQ. The CDR3 length is 15 residues. The CDR3 loop is CASSLQGAFNQPQHF. The CDR3 DNA reads as TGCGCCAGCAGTTTACAGGGAGCCTTCAATCAGCCCCAGCATTTT.

The table lists this clonotype with a few counts. The chain recombines TRBV5-1 with TRBJ1-6; maybe TRBD1 (6 bases). This CDR3 is 14 amino acids long. The germline V and J ends were trimmed by 0 bases and 7 bases, with 8 bases remaining between them. Germline V gene data show CDR1 as SGHRS and CDR2 as YFSETQ. CDR3 coding DNA: TGCGCCAGCAGCTTGGGGACAGAGAATTCACCCCTCCACTTT. Protein product: CASSLGTENSPLHF.

The chain is built from TRBV5-1 and TRBJ2-1, with 9 bases fitting TRBD2. J gave up 5 bases and V 4 bases, and 10 bases lay outside the gene matches. The germline gives CDR1 SGHRS, CDR2 YFSETQ. The CDR3 totals 16 residues. CDR3 in DNA: TGCGCCAGCAGCCCATCTGGACTAGCGAACCACAATGAGCAGTTCTTC. Translation gives CASSPSGLANHNEQFF. Variable domain in full (rest from reference TRBV5-1 and TRBJ2-1): KAGVTQTPRYLIKTRGQQVTLSCSPISGHRSVSWYQQTPGQGLQFLFEYFSETQRNKGNFPGRFSGRQFSNSRSEMNVSTLELGDSALYLCASSPSGLANHNEQFFGPGTRLTVL.

The chain carries TRBV15 and TRBJ2-1; D is undetermined. V lost 0 bases and J 10 bases, leaving 10 bases between the germline ends. This CDR3 contains 13 residues. The germline CDR1 and CDR2 sequences are LNHNV and YYDKDF (reference sequence). DNA for the CDR3: TGTGCCACCAGCAGAGATCAAAGTGGCGAGCAGTTCTTC. Translation gives CATSRDQSGEQFF.

CDR3 residues: CSVVAPPTGPNTGELFF. The CDR3 bases are TGCAGCGTTGTAGCACCCCCGACAGGGCCGAACACCGGGGAGCTGTTTTTT. V is TRBV29-1 and J is TRBJ2-2, with TRBD1 matching 7 bases. The junction had 11 bases not matched to a gene; V was cut back by 4 bases and J by 0 bases. Looked up from germline, CDR1 is SQVTM and CDR2 is ANQGSEA. The CDR3 extends over 17 amino acids.

A few counts support this clonotype. The J gene is TRBJ1-1, the V gene TRBV29-1; 7 bases match TRBD1. The CDR3 is 15 amino acids. In germline, CDR1 is SQVTM, CDR2 ANQGSEA. The trim removed 4 bases at V and 1 base at J, leaving 9 bases unmatched. The CDR3 sequence: CSVGPRTGGNTEAFF. CDR3 coding DNA: TGCAGCGTTGGACCCCGGACAGGTGGGAACACTGAAGCTTTCTTT.

The rearrangement links TRBV4-2 to TRBJ2-7, with TRBD1 matching 8 bases. The CDR3 sequence is 18 residues long. Trimming cost V 0 bases and J 2 bases; bases outside gene matches: 12. Germline V gene lookup returns CDR1 LGHNA and CDR2 YNFKEQ. CDR3 sequence (DNA): TGTGCCAGCAGCCAAGATCTTTCGGACAGGGTCCTAACCTACGAGCAGTACGTC. Translation: CASSQDLSDRVLTYEQYV.

This clonotype showed up many times. This chain connects TRBV29-1 to TRBJ2-1; D remains unclear. This CDR3 contains 14 residues. V was clipped by 8 bases and J by 2 bases, with 16 bases between them. CDR1 SQVTM and CDR2 ANQGSEA come from the germline V gene. The CDR3 loop is CSISSGSTYNEQFF. The DNA of the CDR3 is TGCAGCATTTCCTCAGGAAGTACCTACAATGAGCAGTTCTTC.

In this sample, this clonotype turned up a few times. The rearrangement uses TRBV5-6 and TRBJ2-1, with D uncertain. Deletions cut 0 bases from V and 0 bases from J, with 10 bases between. This CDR3 contains 16 residues. Per germline, CDR1 SGHDT and CDR2 YYEEEE. CDR3: CASSLERQSSYNEQFF. CDR3 coding DNA: TGTGCCAGCAGCTTGGAACGTCAGAGCTCCTACAATGAGCAGTTCTTC.